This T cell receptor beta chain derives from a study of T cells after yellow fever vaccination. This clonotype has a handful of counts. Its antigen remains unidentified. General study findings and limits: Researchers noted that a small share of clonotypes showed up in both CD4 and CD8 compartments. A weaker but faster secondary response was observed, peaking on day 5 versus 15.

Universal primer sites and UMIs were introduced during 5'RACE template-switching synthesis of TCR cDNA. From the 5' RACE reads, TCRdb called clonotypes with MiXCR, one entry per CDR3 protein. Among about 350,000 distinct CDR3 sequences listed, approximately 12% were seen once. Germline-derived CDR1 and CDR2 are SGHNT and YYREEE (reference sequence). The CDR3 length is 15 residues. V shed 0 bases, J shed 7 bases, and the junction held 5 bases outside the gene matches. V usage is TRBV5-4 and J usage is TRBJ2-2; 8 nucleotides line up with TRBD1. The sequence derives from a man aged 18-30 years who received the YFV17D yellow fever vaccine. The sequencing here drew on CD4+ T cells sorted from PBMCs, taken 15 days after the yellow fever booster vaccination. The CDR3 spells CASSLGGQDLGELFF. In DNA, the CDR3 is TGTGCCAGCAGCTTGGGGGGACAGGACCTCGGGGAGCTGTTTTTT.